This is a list of T cell receptor beta chains from one sample in a study of control samples from healthy donors and cancer patients. The method was immunoSEQ multiplex PCR; TCRdb's version includes in-frame clones alone and lacks a portion of them. The top ten hold 5% to 6.5% of the sample, which has under 90,000 clones, around 92% seen once. The source material was blood. The origin of the receptors is a woman aged 55-70 years in good health. Both conserved end residues are part of each CDR3. Each record gives: CDR3 protein, CDR3 DNA, J gene, V gene, D gene, clone size. The D gene is left open where the match is weak. Size is omitted from some rows. Given values are once, few, many or a class for expanded clones.

cdr3_aa: CASSLGQGWGTQYF
cdr3_nt: TGCGCCAGCAGCTTAGGACAGGGCTGGGGTACGCAGTATTTT
j_call: TRBJ2-3
v_call: TRBV5-1
d_call: TRBD1
clone_size: once

cdr3_aa: CASSSAISGRTEAFF
cdr3_nt: TGTGCCAGCAGCTCCGCGATATCAGGGCGCACTGAAGCTTTCTTT
j_call: TRBJ1-1
v_call: TRBV7-4
d_call: .
clone_size: .

cdr3_aa: CASSIGATTTNEKLFF
cdr3_nt: TGTGCCAGTAGTATAGGAGCAACAACAACTAATGAAAAACTGTTTTTT
j_call: TRBJ1-4
v_call: TRBV19
d_call: .
clone_size: once

cdr3_aa: CASSRLIGQPQHF
cdr3_nt: TGTGCCAGTAGTCGCCTGATCGGACAGCCCCAGCATTTT
j_call: TRBJ1-5
v_call: TRBV19
d_call: .
clone_size: .

cdr3_aa: CASSLDFSVSGAGNKWYF
cdr3_nt: TGCGCCAGCAGCTTGGATTTTTCCGTGAGCGGGGCAGGGAACAAGTGGTACTTC
j_call: TRBJ2-4
v_call: TRBV5-1
d_call: TRBD2
clone_size: .

cdr3_aa: CASSLFTGSNTEAFF
cdr3_nt: TGTGCCAGCAGCTTATTCACAGGGAGTAACACTGAAGCTTTCTTT
j_call: TRBJ1-1
v_call: TRBV7-8
d_call: .
clone_size: .

cdr3_aa: CASRPTGATFF
cdr3_nt: TGTGCCAGCAGACCGACAGGGGCAACTTTCTTT
j_call: TRBJ1-1
v_call: TRBV2
d_call: TRBD1
clone_size: .

cdr3_aa: CASSRGLANEQFF
cdr3_nt: TGTGCCAGCAGCAGGGGACTAGCCAATGAGCAGTTCTTC
j_call: TRBJ2-1
v_call: TRBV7-9
d_call: TRBD2
clone_size: .

cdr3_aa: CASSSRDYYGYTF
cdr3_nt: TGTGCCAGCAGTTCCAGGGACTACTATGGCTACACCTTC
j_call: TRBJ1-2
v_call: TRBV28
d_call: .
clone_size: .

cdr3_aa: CASSFSTSGKEQYF
cdr3_nt: TGTGCCAGCAGCTTTAGTACGAGCGGGAAGGAGCAGTACTTC
j_call: TRBJ2-7
v_call: TRBV11-2
d_call: TRBD2
clone_size: .

cdr3_aa: CASSGLSSYEQYF
cdr3_nt: TGTGCCAGCAGCGGACTGTCATCCTACGAGCAGTACTTC
j_call: TRBJ2-7
v_call: TRBV11-2
d_call: .
clone_size: once

cdr3_aa: CASSGNHEQYF
cdr3_nt: TGTGCCAGTTCAGGGAATCACGAGCAGTACTTC
j_call: TRBJ2-7
v_call: TRBV4-2
d_call: .
clone_size: .

cdr3_aa: CATSDPFSGRAHNEQFF
cdr3_nt: TGTGCCACCAGTGACCCCTTTAGCGGGAGGGCTCACAATGAGCAGTTCTTC
j_call: TRBJ2-1
v_call: TRBV24-1
d_call: TRBD2
clone_size: .

cdr3_aa: CATSDDHYGYTF
cdr3_nt: TGTGCCACCAGTGATGATCACTATGGCTACACCTTC
j_call: TRBJ1-2
v_call: TRBV24-1
d_call: .
clone_size: .

cdr3_aa: CSVATGTVVYEQYF
cdr3_nt: TGCAGCGTTGCAACCGGGACAGTAGTTTACGAGCAGTACTTC
j_call: TRBJ2-7
v_call: TRBV29-1
d_call: TRBD1
clone_size: .

cdr3_aa: CASSQGLAGGNEQFF
cdr3_nt: TGCGCCAGCAGCCAGGGACTAGCGGGAGGGAATGAGCAGTTCTTC
j_call: TRBJ2-1
v_call: TRBV4-3
d_call: TRBD2
clone_size: .

cdr3_aa: CASSEGLAGQETQYF
cdr3_nt: TGCGCCAGCAGTGAAGGCCTAGCCGGCCAAGAGACCCAGTACTTC
j_call: TRBJ2-5
v_call: TRBV10-1
d_call: .
clone_size: few

cdr3_aa: CASSPRTGGDGYTF
cdr3_nt: TGTGCCAGCAGTCCCCGGACAGGGGGCGATGGCTACACCTTC
j_call: TRBJ1-2
v_call: TRBV27
d_call: TRBD1
clone_size: .

cdr3_aa: CASSGFGAYEQYF
cdr3_nt: TGTGCCAGTAGTGGATTCGGTGCCTACGAGCAGTACTTC
j_call: TRBJ2-7
v_call: TRBV19
d_call: .
clone_size: .

cdr3_aa: CASSSGGSYEQYF
cdr3_nt: TGCGCCAGCAGTTCGGGGGGGTCCTACGAGCAGTACTTC
j_call: TRBJ2-7
v_call: TRBV5-1
d_call: TRBD2
clone_size: .

cdr3_aa: CASRRTGSSYNSPLHF
cdr3_nt: TGTGCCAGCAGAAGGACAGGGAGCTCCTATAATTCACCCCTCCACTTT
j_call: TRBJ1-6
v_call: TRBV5-5
d_call: TRBD1
clone_size: .

cdr3_aa: CASSFQGLGNQPQHF
cdr3_nt: TGTGCCAGCAGTTTTCAGGGCCTGGGCAATCAGCCCCAGCATTTT
j_call: TRBJ1-5
v_call: TRBV27
d_call: .
clone_size: .

cdr3_aa: CASSLRGSGYTF
cdr3_nt: TGTGCCAGCAGTTTGCGAGGGTCCGGCTACACCTTC
j_call: TRBJ1-2
v_call: TRBV12-3/TRBV12-4
d_call: .
clone_size: .

cdr3_aa: CASSQPRTAYSSPLHF
cdr3_nt: TGCGCCAGCAGTCAACCTAGGACAGCCTACTCTTCACCCCTCCACTTT
j_call: TRBJ1-6
v_call: TRBV23-1
d_call: .
clone_size: .

cdr3_aa: CATPRLDRYNEQFF
cdr3_nt: TGTGCCACCCCGCGCCTGGATCGGTACAATGAGCAGTTCTTC
j_call: TRBJ2-1
v_call: TRBV7-9
d_call: .
clone_size: .

cdr3_aa: CASSRTETEDTQYF
cdr3_nt: TGTGCCAGCAGCCGAACCGAGACAGAGGATACGCAGTATTTT
j_call: TRBJ2-3
v_call: TRBV7-8
d_call: .
clone_size: .

cdr3_aa: CASSLGRGSNTGELFF
cdr3_nt: TGTGCCAGCAGCCTTGGCAGGGGGTCGAACACCGGGGAGCTGTTTTTT
j_call: TRBJ2-2
v_call: TRBV4-2
d_call: TRBD1
clone_size: .

cdr3_aa: CASTQQGANGYTF
cdr3_nt: TGTGCCAGCACCCAGCAGGGGGCGAATGGCTACACCTTC
j_call: TRBJ1-2
v_call: TRBV28
d_call: TRBD1
clone_size: .

cdr3_aa: CASSSRTRSTDTQYF
cdr3_nt: TGTGCCAGCAGTTCCCGGACTAGATCCACAGATACGCAGTATTTT
j_call: TRBJ2-3
v_call: TRBV28
d_call: TRBD2
clone_size: .

cdr3_aa: CASSGLAGLETQYF
cdr3_nt: TGTGCCAGCAGCGGACTAGCGGGATTGGAGACCCAGTACTTC
j_call: TRBJ2-5
v_call: TRBV2
d_call: TRBD2
clone_size: .

cdr3_aa: CASSELGRGYVYGYTF
cdr3_nt: TGTGCCAGCAGTGAATTAGGCAGGGGGTATGTCTATGGCTACACCTTC
j_call: TRBJ1-2
v_call: TRBV6-1
d_call: TRBD1
clone_size: .

cdr3_aa: CASVGGGETQYF
cdr3_nt: TGTGCCAGCGTCGGGGGTGGAGAGACCCAGTACTTC
j_call: TRBJ2-5
v_call: TRBV7-6
d_call: .
clone_size: .

cdr3_aa: CASSGGSTTYGYTF
cdr3_nt: TGCGCCAGCAGCGGGGGGTCGACGACTTATGGCTACACCTTC
j_call: TRBJ1-2
v_call: TRBV5-1
d_call: .
clone_size: .

cdr3_aa: CASRRAGTIYYEQYF
cdr3_nt: TGTGCCAGCAGACGCGCCGGGACAATCTACTACGAGCAGTACTTC
j_call: TRBJ2-7
v_call: TRBV6-5
d_call: .
clone_size: .

cdr3_aa: CSVVRQPSQETQYF
cdr3_nt: TGCAGCGTTGTAAGGCAGCCCTCCCAAGAGACCCAGTACTTC
j_call: TRBJ2-5
v_call: TRBV29-1
d_call: .
clone_size: .

cdr3_aa: CASSLGFSGEVNEQFF
cdr3_nt: TGTGCCAGCAGCTTAGGGTTTAGCGGAGAAGTCAATGAGCAGTTCTTC
j_call: TRBJ2-1
v_call: TRBV11-3
d_call: .
clone_size: .

cdr3_aa: CASSLTQGFDGYTF
cdr3_nt: TGCGCCAGCAGCCTCACCCAGGGGTTCGATGGCTACACCTTC
j_call: TRBJ1-2
v_call: TRBV5-1
d_call: .
clone_size: .

cdr3_aa: CASSSRFQAGANSPLHF
cdr3_nt: TGTGCCAGCAGCTCCAGGTTCCAAGCGGGGGCTAATTCACCCCTCCACTTT
j_call: TRBJ1-6
v_call: TRBV5-6
d_call: .
clone_size: few

cdr3_aa: CASGSGTSGVTDTQYF
cdr3_nt: TGTGCTAGTGGTTCTGGGACTAGCGGGGTCACAGATACGCAGTATTTT
j_call: TRBJ2-3
v_call: TRBV12-5
d_call: TRBD2
clone_size: .

cdr3_aa: CASSLSGKRGTEAFF
cdr3_nt: TGTGCCAGCAGTTTATCCGGAAAAAGGGGAACTGAAGCTTTCTTT
j_call: TRBJ1-1
v_call: TRBV28
d_call: .
clone_size: .

cdr3_aa: CASSAIEGNTIYF
cdr3_nt: TGTGCCAGCTCAGCGATAGAAGGAAACACCATATATTTT
j_call: TRBJ1-3
v_call: TRBV18
d_call: .
clone_size: .

cdr3_aa: CASSPPGLNTIYF
cdr3_nt: TGTGCCAGCAGTCCCCCAGGTCTAAACACCATATATTTT
j_call: TRBJ1-3
v_call: TRBV6-5
d_call: .
clone_size: .

cdr3_aa: CATYKGGYTF
cdr3_nt: TGTGCCACGTACAAGGGGGGCTACACCTTC
j_call: TRBJ1-2
v_call: TRBV19
d_call: .
clone_size: .

cdr3_aa: CASSRTSGRETQYF
cdr3_nt: TGTGCCAGCAGCCGAACTAGCGGGAGGGAGACCCAGTACTTC
j_call: TRBJ2-5
v_call: TRBV3-1/TRBV3-2
d_call: TRBD2
clone_size: .

cdr3_aa: CVSSPYRGDGNTIYF
cdr3_nt: TGTGTCAGCTCACCGTACAGGGGTGATGGAAACACCATATATTTT
j_call: TRBJ1-3
v_call: TRBV18
d_call: TRBD1
clone_size: once

cdr3_aa: CSASELFSGNTIYF
cdr3_nt: TGCAGTGCTAGTGAGTTGTTCTCTGGAAACACCATATATTTT
j_call: TRBJ1-3
v_call: TRBV20-1
d_call: .
clone_size: once

cdr3_aa: CASSKGGTNEKLFF
cdr3_nt: TGTGCCAGCAGCAAGGGTGGCACTAATGAAAAACTGTTTTTT
j_call: TRBJ1-4
v_call: TRBV7-9
d_call: .
clone_size: .

cdr3_aa: CASSTTTGGSEKLFF
cdr3_nt: TGTGCCAGCAGCACGACGACAGGGGGGAGCGAAAAACTGTTTTTT
j_call: TRBJ1-4
v_call: TRBV11-1
d_call: TRBD1
clone_size: .

cdr3_aa: CASSETPSEKLFF
cdr3_nt: TGTGCCAGCAGTGAAACACCGAGCGAAAAACTGTTTTTT
j_call: TRBJ1-4
v_call: TRBV6-1
d_call: .
clone_size: .

cdr3_aa: CASSESQGHGYTF
cdr3_nt: TGTGCCAGCAGTGAATCCCAGGGGCACGGCTACACCTTC
j_call: TRBJ1-2
v_call: TRBV25-1
d_call: .
clone_size: .

cdr3_aa: CASSVSGNGETQYF
cdr3_nt: TGTGCCAGCAGTGTTAGCGGGAACGGGGAGACCCAGTACTTC
j_call: TRBJ2-5
v_call: TRBV7-2
d_call: TRBD2
clone_size: .

cdr3_aa: CASSAGARGPEETQYF
cdr3_nt: TGTGCCAGCAGCGCGGGAGCCCGAGGGCCTGAAGAGACCCAGTACTTC
j_call: TRBJ2-5
v_call: TRBV9
d_call: .
clone_size: .

cdr3_aa: CASSLQGNYGYTF
cdr3_nt: TGTGCCAGCAGCTTACAGGGGAACTATGGCTACACCTTC
j_call: TRBJ1-2
v_call: TRBV7-2
d_call: .
clone_size: .

cdr3_aa: CASSASRYGYTF
cdr3_nt: TGTGCCAGCAGTGCTTCGAGATATGGCTACACCTTC
j_call: TRBJ1-2
v_call: TRBV6-2/TRBV6-3
d_call: .
clone_size: .

cdr3_aa: CASSPRRASGHNEQFF
cdr3_nt: TGTGCCAGTAGCCCTCGCCGCGCTAGCGGGCACAATGAGCAGTTCTTC
j_call: TRBJ2-1
v_call: TRBV19
d_call: TRBD2
clone_size: .